This TCR beta chain was sequenced in a study of shared clonotypes between healthy human individuals. Naive CD8 cells lacked CD45RO and underwent positive selection for CCR7, leaving out terminally differentiated effector memory CD45RA+ cells. Sequencing used immunoSEQ multiplex PCR; TCRdb keeps in-frame clones, though not all of them. Of millions of clones listed, approximately 94% are singletons. Germline-derived CDR1 and CDR2 are PRHDT and FYEKMQ (reference sequence). The CDR3 runs to 14 residues. Between the trimmed V and J ends, which lost 5 bases and 5 bases, there was a span of 15 bases. What was sequenced was naive CD8+ T cells sorted from blood. The V call is TRBV13, the J call TRBJ2-5, with a tentative D call TRBD1 (5 bases). The clonotype was recovered from a man younger than 30 in good health. CDR3 sequence reads: CASSLRVPLETQYF. CDR3 nucleotides: TGTGCCAGCAGCCTCAGGGTACCTTTGGAGACCCAGTACTTC.